This record covers a single TCR beta chain. The sample originates from a study of blood T cell repertoires in COVID-19. The overall study: Both acute and convalescent COVID-19 samples were obtained from the United States, Italy and Spain. PBMCs, B-cell-depleted T cells, or T cells provided the cDNA or gDNA that made up the material.

Some clones are missing from TCRdb's copy, which holds only in-frame ones; the method was immunoSEQ multiplex PCR. The table shows 300,000 to 400,000 clones, with 75% to 90% occurring only once. Deletions cut 4 bases from V and 7 bases from J, with 17 bases between. This CDR3 contains 14 residues. CDR1 and CDR2 from the germline V gene are SEHNR and FQNEAQ (reference sequence). This receptor was obtained from a man aged 30 to 45 who had recovered from COVID-19. The chain is built from TRBV7-9 and TRBJ2-7, with D tentatively TRBD2 (5 bases). Sequencing was carried out using PBMCs or T cells enriched from blood (not recorded which). CDR3 loop: CASSSGRRAIEQYF. In DNA form, the CDR3 reads TGTGCCAGCAGCTCCGGACGGCGGGCCATTGAGCAGTACTTC. Full variable domain (outside the CDR3, taken from reference TRBV7-9 and TRBJ2-7): DTGVSQNPRHKITKRGQNVTFRCDPISEHNRLYWYRQTLGQGPEFLTYFQNEAQLEKSRLLSDRFSAERPKGSFSTLEIQRTEQGDSAMYLCASSSGRRAIEQYFGPGTRLTVT.